One and the same sample provided the 31 T cell receptor beta chains below, sequenced in a study of beta chain features in type 1 diabetes. These TCRs' antigens remain unknown. cDNA synthesis used the whole RNA isolate, giving expressed TCRB sequences. Generated by immunoSEQ multiplex PCR, the TCRdb table keeps only in-frame clones and is missing some. The data show more than 550,000 clones, roughly 13% seen once. General study results and limits: Shorter TCRB CDR3s, moderately but significantly so, marked every one of the four CD4+ subsets in Type 1 diabetes patients.

Sequencing was carried out using naive CD4+ T cells from blood. The receptors shown here come from a man younger than 35 with type 1 diabetes.

J is TRBJ1-1 and V is TRBV6-5; TRBD1 might be the D (6 bases). Germline CDR1 reads MNHEY; CDR2 reads SVGAGI. This CDR3 region has 13 residues. Trimming shortened V by 7 bases and J by 5 bases, and 14 bases separated the two germline ends. The DNA of the CDR3 is TGTGCCAGCAACCTCGGCCAGGGGACTGAAGCTTTCTTT. This codes for CASNLGQGTEAFF.

This chain links TRBV25-1 with TRBJ1-3; D ambiguous. CDR1 is MGHDK and CDR2 is SYGVNS in the germline V gene. Trimming pared 5 bases from V and 0 bases from J, leaving 11 bases between. The CDR3 loop spans 15 amino acids. CDR3 amino acids: CASSSHQNSGNTIYF. The CDR3 region has the DNA TGTGCCAGCAGTTCCCATCAGAACTCTGGAAACACCATATATTTT. Complete variable domain (other parts from reference TRBV25-1 and TRBJ1-3): EADIYQTPRYLVIGTGKKITLECSQTMGHDKMYWYQQDPGMELHLIHYSYGVNSTEKGDLSSESTVSRIRTEHFPLTLESARPSHTSQYLCASSSHQNSGNTIYFGEGSWLTVV.

V gene TRBV30 combines with J gene TRBJ1-3; TRBD1 matches at 7 bases. Trimming removed 3 bases from V and 0 bases from J; junction bases left unmatched: 5. The CDR3 contains 15 residues. Germline CDR1 GTSNPN, CDR2 SVGIG (reference sequence). The CDR3 sequence is CAWRATGSSGNTIYF. CDR3 bases: TGTGCCTGGAGGGCGACAGGGAGCTCTGGAAACACCATATATTTT.

This rearrangement joins TRBV10-2 to TRBJ2-7, with D perhaps matching TRBD1 or TRBD2 (5 bases each). Trimming stripped 4 bases from V and 6 bases from J, with 19 bases between. Germline CDR1 reads WSHSY; CDR2 reads SAAADI. The CDR3 sequence is 15 residues long. Here the CDR3 reads CASSGPTGPGLEQYF. The DNA for the CDR3 is TGCGCCAGCAGTGGACCCACGGGGCCAGGTCTCGAGCAGTACTTC.

In its sample, this clone was seen a few times. The V call is TRBV18, the J call TRBJ1-2; 8 nucleotides agree with TRBD1. The J segment lost 6 bases and the V segment lost 3 bases, leaving 6 bases of the junction unmatched. Germline CDR1 and CDR2: KGHSH and LQKENI. This CDR3 spans 14 amino acids. The CDR3 sequence is CASSPDRASHGYTF. CDR3 DNA: TGTGCCAGCTCACCGGACAGGGCTTCTCATGGCTACACCTTC.

The CDR3 here is CASSARLGSDGNEQFF. The CDR3 DNA reads as TGTGCCAGCAGTGCACGTCTAGGTTCTGATGGGAATGAGCAGTTCTTC. The genes are TRBV6-1 and TRBJ2-1; D remains ambiguous. V was shortened by 4 bases and J by 7 bases, with 20 bases between the two germline ends. Germline V gives CDR1 MNHNS, CDR2 SASEGT. This CDR3 has 16 residues.

CDR3 nucleotide sequence: TGTGCCAGCAGTTCCCGGGGCCTGAGTAATTCACCCCTCCACTTT. Protein: CASSSRGLSNSPLHF. The gene calls are TRBV6-5 and TRBJ1-6, with a possible D match to TRBD1 (5 bases). Germline values: CDR1 MNHEY, CDR2 SVGAGI. V lost 4 bases and J lost 6, with 13 bases in between. This CDR3 contains 15 residues.

The chain uses TRBV21-1 and TRBJ1-1. TRBV21-1 represents a pseudogene. The CDR3 runs 11 residues. In DNA, the CDR3 is TGTGCCAGCGGTGGCGGGACAGAAGCTTTCTTT. Protein sequence: CASGGGTEAFF.

The genes are TRBV7-9 and TRBJ2-7; the D gene is possibly TRBD2 (6 bases). CDR1 SEHNR and CDR2 FQNEAQ come from the germline V gene (reference sequence). The CDR3 is 11 amino acids. The V and J ends lost 4 bases and 9 bases respectively, with 10 bases between them. CDR3 DNA: TGTGCCAGCAGCTCCGGGACTTTGCAGTACTTC. Translation gives CASSSGTLQYF.

The V and J genes are TRBV30 and TRBJ2-7; no clear D. The length of the CDR3 is 11 residues. Germline CDR1 reads GTSNPN; CDR2 reads SVGIG (reference sequence). Trimming removed 5 bases from V and 3 bases from J, with 8 bases in between. The CDR3 here is CAWGPHYEQYF. The CDR3 DNA reads TGTGCCTGGGGACCCCACTACGAGCAGTACTTC.

V and J are TRBV7-6 and TRBJ2-6; possible D gene TRBD2, 5 bases. Germline V gene data show CDR1 as SGHVS and CDR2 as FNYEAQ. The CDR3 is 15 amino acids. The V gene lost 5 bases and the J gene lost 1 base, with 9 bases spanning the gap. The CDR3 loop reads CASSGRRSGANVLTF. The CDR3 DNA follows: TGTGCCAGCAGCGGACGGAGGTCTGGGGCCAACGTCCTGACTTTC.

For the CDR3, the DNA is TGTGCCAGCTGGGAGGATTATAGCAATCAGCCCCAGCATTTT. This encodes CASWEDYSNQPQHF. This rearrangement joins TRBV6-6 to TRBJ1-5; D is unclear. The ends were cut back, 8 bases at V and 0 bases at J, with 11 bases in the middle. The germline CDR1 and CDR2 sequences are MNHNY and SVGAGI (reference sequence). The CDR3 loop spans 14 amino acids.

V is TRBV4-3 and J is TRBJ1-1, with D hard to call. This CDR3 is built from 13 residues. The V end was cut by 0 bases, the J end by 6 bases, with 8 bases between. Germline values: CDR1 LGHNA, CDR2 YSLEER. The CDR3 DNA reads as TGCGCCAGCAGCCAAGACTACAAGGCTGAAGCTTTCTTT. Its protein product is CASSQDYKAEAFF.

The rearrangement links TRBV29-1 to TRBJ2-5, with D possibly being TRBD2 (7 bases). The CDR3 sequence is 16 residues long. Per the germline V gene, CDR1 is SQVTM and CDR2 is ANQGSEA. V gave up 0 bases and J gave up 2 bases, with 16 bases separating them. The CDR3 region is CSVEDGSGGVQETQYF. CDR3 nucleotide sequence: TGCAGCGTTGAAGACGGGTCGGGGGGCGTTCAAGAGACCCAGTACTTC.

Only a few counts were recorded for this clone. The chain carries TRBV5-1 and TRBJ2-2; 10 nucleotides agree with TRBD1. Germline loops: CDR1 SGHRS, CDR2 YFSETQ. This CDR3 is 15 amino acids long. V dropped 3 bases and J dropped 5; count of bases not matched to a gene: 4. The CDR3 region is CASSSRTGGTGELFF. The CDR3 nucleotides are TGCGCCAGCAGCTCGCGGACAGGGGGTACCGGGGAGCTGTTTTTT.

This chain joins TRBV5-6 and TRBJ1-5; D unclear. Germline-derived CDR1 and CDR2 are SGHDT and YYEEEE. Deletions cut 0 bases from V and 0 bases from J, with 1 base between. This CDR3 spans 13 amino acids. The CDR3 reads CASSLASNQPQHF. CDR3 DNA: TGTGCCAGCAGCTTGGCTAGCAATCAGCCCCAGCATTTT.

This chain links TRBV27 with TRBJ1-2; no clear D gene. V was shortened by 3 bases and J by 2 bases, with 4 bases between the two germline ends. CDR3 size: 12 residues. Germline-derived CDR1 and CDR2 are MNHEY and SMNVEV (reference sequence). The CDR3 sequence is CASSFSNYGYTF. For the CDR3, the DNA is TGTGCCAGCAGTTTCTCGAACTATGGCTACACCTTC.

J is TRBJ2-3 and V is TRBV30, with TRBD1 identical over 9 bases. J was trimmed by 4 bases and V by 5 bases; bases with no gene match: 10. This CDR3 spans 15 amino acids. In germline, CDR1 is GTSNPN, CDR2 SVGIG (reference sequence). DNA for the CDR3: TGTGCCTGGGATCCGGGACAGGGCCTCGCAGATACGCAGTATTTT. This encodes CAWDPGQGLADTQYF.

This sequence joins TRBV28 and TRBJ2-7; TRBD2 is a possible D gene (6 bases). The germline CDR1 and CDR2 sequences are MDHEN and SYDVKM. This CDR3 contains 14 residues. Trimming took 8 bases from V and 4 from J, leaving 18 bases between them. In DNA, the CDR3 is TGTGCCAGCGGACTGGGACTCCCCTCTTACGAGCAGTACTTC. Its protein is CASGLGLPSYEQYF.

The chain is built from TRBV7-6 and TRBJ2-5, with D tentatively TRBD2 (5 bases). Per germline, CDR1 SGHVS and CDR2 FNYEAQ. Trimming removed 5 bases at V and 5 bases at J, with 21 bases between. The CDR3 contains 16 residues. CDR3 region: CASSPVAPLASETQYF. The CDR3 DNA sequence: TGTGCCAGCAGCCCAGTTGCCCCGCTAGCAAGTGAGACCCAGTACTTC.

For the CDR3, the DNA is TGTGCCAGCAGTTACAGTCAGGGGGCGAGGGGCTACACCTTC. Its translation: CASSYSQGARGYTF. V is TRBV6-5 and J is TRBJ1-2; TRBD1 agrees at 8 bases. The trim removed 2 bases at V and 8 bases at J, leaving 7 bases unmatched. The CDR3 loop spans 14 amino acids. Germline V lookup: CDR1 MNHEY, CDR2 SVGAGI.

This clone occurred a few times. The same CDR3 is also encoded by other DNA sequences in this sample. The genes are TRBV5-1 and TRBJ2-2; 8 bases fit TRBD1. V was pared by 3 bases and J by 1 base, with 2 bases of the junction left unmatched. Per germline, CDR1 SGHRS and CDR2 YFSETQ. The CDR3 is 15 residues long. CDR3 nucleotide sequence: TGCGCCAGCAGCTCTGGACAGGGGAACACCGGGGAGCTGTTTTTT. It codes for CASSSGQGNTGELFF.

The V gene is TRBV19, the J gene TRBJ1-5; D is perhaps TRBD1 (5 bases). This CDR3 comprises 15 residues. Between the trimmed V and J ends, which lost 3 bases and 5 bases, there was a span of 14 bases. CDR1 LNHDA and CDR2 SQIVND come from the germline V gene (reference sequence). The CDR3 nucleotides are TGTGCCAGTAGTATGGGACCTTCAGGGTATCAGCCCCAGCATTTT. Translated: CASSMGPSGYQPQHF.

This CDR3 reads CASSPEPQAEAFF. The CDR3 nucleotides read TGCGCCAGCAGCCCCGAACCCCAGGCTGAAGCTTTCTTT. This rearrangement joins TRBV5-1 to TRBJ1-1; D unclear. The CDR3 covers 13 residues. V was trimmed by 4 bases and J by 6 bases, leaving 13 bases between them. Germline lookup yields CDR1 SGHRS and CDR2 YFSETQ. Using reference TRBV5-1 and TRBJ1-1 for the parts outside the CDR3, the full variable domain is KAGVTQTPRYLIKTRGQQVTLSCSPISGHRSVSWYQQTPGQGLQFLFEYFSETQRNKGNFPGRFSGRQFSNSRSEMNVSTLELGDSALYLCASSPEPQAEAFFGQGTRLTVV.

The chain is built from TRBV5-1 and TRBJ2-7; no clear D. Germline-derived CDR1 and CDR2 are SGHRS and YFSETQ. V lost 0 bases, J lost 2 bases, and 6 bases lay in between. This CDR3 has 13 residues. CDR3 in amino acids: CASSLGSTYEQYF. CDR3 DNA: TGCGCCAGCAGCTTGGGGTCCACCTACGAGCAGTACTTC.

This clone has only a few counts. Written as DNA, the CDR3 is TGTGCCAGCAGCTTAACCACAGGCCTCGGAGCTTTCTTT. Amino acid sequence: CASSLTTGLGAFF. J is TRBJ1-1 and V is TRBV7-3; the D gene is possibly TRBD1 (5 bases). The CDR3 contains 13 residues. V was cut by 0 bases and J by 10 bases, with 12 bases left in between. CDR1 is SGHTA and CDR2 is FQGTGA in the germline V gene. Based on the CDR3 plus reference TRBV7-3 and TRBJ1-1, the full variable domain is GAGVSQTPSNKVTEKGKYVELRCDPISGHTALYWYRQSLGQGPEFLIYFQGTGAADDSGLPNDRFFAVRPEGSVSTLKIQRTERGDSAVYLCASSLTTGLGAFFGQGTRLTVV.

J is TRBJ1-2 and V is TRBV28; TRBD1 matches at 8 bases. Germline CDR1 is MDHEN and CDR2 is SYDVKM. The CDR3 is made up of 15 amino acids. Germline trimming cut 5 bases from V and 5 bases from J; bases unmatched to any gene: 10. The CDR3 nucleotides read TGTGCCAGCAGTCCCTGGGCAGACAGGGGATATGGCTACACCTTC. Its translation is CASSPWADRGYGYTF.

The gene calls are TRBV6-1 and TRBJ2-3; D tentatively fits TRBD1 or TRBD2 (5 bases each). The CDR3 runs to 15 residues. Germline V gives CDR1 MNHNS, CDR2 SASEGT. V was shortened by 2 bases and J by 0 bases, with 9 bases between the two germline ends. The CDR3 spells CASSEFRDSTDTQYF. CDR3 in DNA: TGTGCCAGCAGTGAATTCAGGGACAGCACAGATACGCAGTATTTT.

The chain uses TRBV5-6 and TRBJ2-1; 10 bases align to TRBD2. The CDR3 is 14 residues long. The junction had 6 bases not matched to a gene; V was cut back by 2 bases and J by 10 bases. The V gene's germline CDR1 is SGHDT and CDR2 YYEEEE. The CDR3 nucleotides read TGTGCCAGCAGCTTTACCCTAGCGGGAGTCGAGCAGTTCTTC. Its protein is CASSFTLAGVEQFF.

There are a few counts of this clone. The rearrangement joins TRBV5-1 to TRBJ1-4; no clear D gene. Deletions cut 0 bases from V and 8 bases from J, with 8 bases between. The CDR3 is 13 amino acids. The V gene's germline CDR1 is SGHRS and CDR2 YFSETQ. CDR3 region: CASSLEMEEKLFF. The CDR3 bases are TGCGCCAGCAGCTTGGAAATGGAGGAAAAACTGTTTTTT. The full variable domain, completed using reference TRBV5-1 and TRBJ1-4, is KAGVTQTPRYLIKTRGQQVTLSCSPISGHRSVSWYQQTPGQGLQFLFEYFSETQRNKGNFPGRFSGRQFSNSRSEMNVSTLELGDSALYLCASSLEMEEKLFFGSGTQLSVL.

This clone was seen a handful of times. The V and J genes are TRBV19 and TRBJ1-2; a possible D gene is TRBD1 (6 bases). The V end lost 3 bases, the J end lost 6 bases, and 14 bases lay between the germline ends. The CDR3 spans 14 residues. Germline assignment: CDR1 LNHDA and CDR2 SQIVND (reference sequence). CDR3 DNA sequence: TGTGCCAGTAGTATTTTCGGTGGACAGAATGGCTACACCTTC. Protein product: CASSIFGGQNGYTF.